This TCR beta chain comes out of a study of blood T cell repertoires in COVID-19. Study as a whole: Whether acute or convalescent, the COVID-19 samples came from the United States, Italy and Spain.

In the authors' methods: The authors estimated nucleated cell counts from reference gene primer amplification. Profiled with immunoSEQ multiplex PCR; TCRdb holds only in-frame clones, not every one. Clone size and the V and J calls come from that table; the DNA yielded D and trimming. The sample lists over 300,000 clones, around 90% occurring once. The CDR3 consists of 15 residues. The junction had 5 bases not matched to a gene; V was cut back by 0 bases and J by 7 bases. Germline CDR1 and CDR2: SGDLS and YYNGEE. Material: peripheral blood. The TCR comes from a man aged 18-30 years with active or convalescent COVID-19. The chain has TRBV9 and TRBJ2-1; 9 nucleotides match TRBD2. The CDR3 sequence is CASSVGLAGLNEQFF. The CDR3 DNA is TGTGCCAGCAGCGTAGGTCTAGCGGGGTTAAATGAGCAGTTCTTC.